The source of this T cell receptor beta chain is a study of cytomegalovirus exposure and HLA in healthy donors. Study background: T cells numbering about 200 million yielded 95 million to 140 million unique TCR beta sequences in an earlier analysis. Study-wide results and caveats: More clonal expansion characterized HLA-associated TCR beta chains than equally common others in a later analysis.

This CDR3 has 13 residues. The germline CDR1 and CDR2 sequences are SGHNT and YENEEA. Trimming cost V 1 base and J 4 bases, with 4 bases left between them. It was with 60 Vbeta and 13 Jbeta primers that the PCR ran. Here immunoSEQ multiplex PCR was the method, and the copy in TCRdb shows in-frame clones only, minus some. Among about 120,000 clones listed, about 80% were seen once. As concerns this clone: Its specificity is not known.

The rearrangement uses TRBV11-3 and TRBJ2-2; no firm D call. This TCR came from a woman between 18 and 29 years old in good health and CMV-seronegative. Sequencing was performed on PBMCs. The CDR3 protein is CASSLGVTGELFF. CDR3 nucleotide sequence: TGTGCCAGCAGCTTAGGAGTCACCGGGGAGCTGTTTTTT.